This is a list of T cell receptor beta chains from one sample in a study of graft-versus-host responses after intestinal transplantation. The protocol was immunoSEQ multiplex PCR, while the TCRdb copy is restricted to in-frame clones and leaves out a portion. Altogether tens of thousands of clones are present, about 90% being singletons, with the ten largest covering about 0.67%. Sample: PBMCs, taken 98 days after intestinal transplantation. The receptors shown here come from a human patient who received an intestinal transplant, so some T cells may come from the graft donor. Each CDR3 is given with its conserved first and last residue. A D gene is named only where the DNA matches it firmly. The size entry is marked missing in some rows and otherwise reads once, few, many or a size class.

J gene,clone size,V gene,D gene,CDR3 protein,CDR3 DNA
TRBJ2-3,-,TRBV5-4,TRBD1,CASSFPGQGTDTQYF,TGTGCCAGCAGCTTCCCGGGACAGGGAACAGATACGCAGTATTTT
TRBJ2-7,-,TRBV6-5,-,CASSEGRHEQYF,TGTGCCAGCAGTGAAGGCAGGCACGAGCAGTACTTC
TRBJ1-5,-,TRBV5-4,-,CASSLRPNQPQHF,TGTGCCAGCAGCTTGAGGCCTAATCAGCCCCAGCATTTT
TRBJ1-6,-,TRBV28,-,CASSLTGINNSPLHF,TGTGCCAGCAGCCTCACAGGGATCAACAATTCACCCCTCCACTTT
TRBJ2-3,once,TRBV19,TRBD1,CASTSWDRGDTQYF,TGTGCCAGTACCTCCTGGGACAGGGGAGATACGCAGTATTTT
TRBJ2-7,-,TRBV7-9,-,CASSLVPYEQYF,TGTGCCAGCAGCTTAGTCCCTTACGAGCAGTACTTC
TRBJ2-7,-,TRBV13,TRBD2,CASSLSSGREDEQYF,TGTGCCAGCAGCTTATCTAGCGGGAGGGAGGACGAGCAGTACTTC
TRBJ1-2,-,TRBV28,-,CASVTGNYGYTF,TGTGCCAGTGTGACGGGTAACTATGGCTACACCTTC
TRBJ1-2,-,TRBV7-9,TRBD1,CASSLGDREGDYGYTF,TGTGCCAGCAGCTTAGGGGACAGGGAAGGGGACTATGGCTACACCTTC
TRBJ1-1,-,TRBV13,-,CASSLGRRGAFF,TGTGCCAGCAGCTTAGGAAGGAGGGGAGCTTTCTTT
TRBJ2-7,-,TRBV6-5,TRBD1,CASTPDRRAEQYF,TGTGCCAGCACCCCGGACAGGCGGGCCGAGCAGTACTTC
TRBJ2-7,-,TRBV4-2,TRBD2,CASSQDLVGLVTYEQYF,TGTGCCAGCAGCCAAGACCTGGTAGGACTAGTGACCTACGAGCAGTACTTC
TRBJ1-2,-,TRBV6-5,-,CASSYSAAGGYTF,TGTGCCAGCAGTTACAGTGCAGCCGGGGGCTACACCTTC
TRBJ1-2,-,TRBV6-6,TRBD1,CAIRTGPGYTF,TGTGCCATCAGGACAGGGCCTGGCTACACCTTC
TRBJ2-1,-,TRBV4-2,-,CASSQERGRAYNEQFF,TGTGCCAGCAGCCAAGAAAGGGGCAGGGCCTACAATGAGCAGTTCTTC
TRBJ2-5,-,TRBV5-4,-,CATGIVERETQYF,TGTGCCACAGGGATTGTAGAGCGAGAGACCCAGTACTTC
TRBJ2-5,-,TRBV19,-,CASKQGSFQETQYF,TGTGCCAGTAAACAGGGTTCCTTCCAAGAGACCCAGTACTTC
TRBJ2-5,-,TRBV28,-,CASSSGPETQYF,TGTGCCAGCAGTTCGGGCCCCGAGACCCAGTACTTC
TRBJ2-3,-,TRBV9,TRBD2,CASSVDTSGTQYF,TGTGCCAGCAGCGTAGATACTAGCGGGACGCAGTATTTT
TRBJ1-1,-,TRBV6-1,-,CASSSGESTEAFF,TGTGCCAGCAGTTCAGGGGAGTCAACTGAAGCTTTCTTT
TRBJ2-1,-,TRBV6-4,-,CASSDRGEQFF,TGTGCCAGCAGTGACAGGGGTGAGCAGTTCTTC